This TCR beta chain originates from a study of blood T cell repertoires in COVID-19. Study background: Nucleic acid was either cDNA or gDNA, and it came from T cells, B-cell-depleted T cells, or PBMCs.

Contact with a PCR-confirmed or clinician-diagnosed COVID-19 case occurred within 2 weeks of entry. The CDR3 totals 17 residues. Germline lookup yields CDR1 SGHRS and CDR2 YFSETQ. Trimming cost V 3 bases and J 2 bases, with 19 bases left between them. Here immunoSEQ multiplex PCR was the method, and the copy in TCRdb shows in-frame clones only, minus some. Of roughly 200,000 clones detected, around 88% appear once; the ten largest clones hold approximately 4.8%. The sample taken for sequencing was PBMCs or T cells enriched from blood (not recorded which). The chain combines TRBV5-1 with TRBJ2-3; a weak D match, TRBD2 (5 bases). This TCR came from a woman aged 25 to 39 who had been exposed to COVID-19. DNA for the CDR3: TGCGCCAGCAGCTCGGGATACTCACGGTTGATCACAGATACGCAGTATTTT. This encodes CASSSGYSRLITDTQYF.